This T cell receptor beta chain derives from a study of T-cell reconstitution after alpha-beta-depleted transplantation in children. The germline V gene encodes CDR1 SGHRS and CDR2 YFSETQ. This CDR3 spans 13 amino acids. The V end lost 1 base, the J end lost 5 bases, and 6 bases lay between the germline ends. The TCRbeta library was prepared with unique molecular identifiers. TCRdb independently ran MiXCR on the PCR reads; one entry per CDR3 protein. The repertoire holds just under 550,000 distinct CDR3 sequences, with about 18% as singletons. The material was PBMCs from the stem cell graft donor, obtained from the stem cell graft. The chain recombines TRBV5-1 with TRBJ1-4; D is unresolved. This clonotype originated in a human donor who donated a stem cell graft to a child with acute lymphoblastic leukemia. CDR3 in amino acids: CASSLSPNEKLFF. The CDR3 coding sequence is TGCGCCAGCAGCTTGTCGCCGAATGAAAAACTGTTTTTT.